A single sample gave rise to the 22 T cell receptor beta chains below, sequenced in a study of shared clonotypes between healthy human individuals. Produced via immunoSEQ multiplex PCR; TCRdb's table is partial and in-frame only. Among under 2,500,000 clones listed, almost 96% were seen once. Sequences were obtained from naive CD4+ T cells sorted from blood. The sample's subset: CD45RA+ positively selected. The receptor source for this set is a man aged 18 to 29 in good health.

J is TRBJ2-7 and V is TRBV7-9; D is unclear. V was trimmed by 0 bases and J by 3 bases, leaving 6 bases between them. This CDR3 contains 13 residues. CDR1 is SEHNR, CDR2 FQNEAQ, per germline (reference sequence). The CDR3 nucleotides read TGTGCCAGCAGCTTAGCCCCAGGCTACGAGCAGTACTTC. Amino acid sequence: CASSLAPGYEQYF.

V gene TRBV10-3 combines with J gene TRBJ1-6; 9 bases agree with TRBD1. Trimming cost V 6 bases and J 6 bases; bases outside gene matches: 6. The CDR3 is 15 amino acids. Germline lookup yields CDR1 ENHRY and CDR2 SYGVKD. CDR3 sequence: CAIREGTGPNSPLHF. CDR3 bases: TGTGCCATCAGGGAGGGGACAGGGCCTAATTCACCCCTCCACTTT.

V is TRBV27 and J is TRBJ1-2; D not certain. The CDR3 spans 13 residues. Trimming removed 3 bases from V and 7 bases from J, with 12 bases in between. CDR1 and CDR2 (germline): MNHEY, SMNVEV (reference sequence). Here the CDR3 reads CASSLGRGAGYTF. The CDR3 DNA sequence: TGTGCCAGCAGTTTGGGCCGGGGTGCTGGCTACACCTTC.

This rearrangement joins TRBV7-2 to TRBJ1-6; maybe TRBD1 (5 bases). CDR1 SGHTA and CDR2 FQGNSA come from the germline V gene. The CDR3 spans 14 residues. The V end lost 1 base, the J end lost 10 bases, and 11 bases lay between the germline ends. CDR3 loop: CASSLVRGGSPLHF. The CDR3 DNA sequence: TGTGCCAGCAGCTTAGTGAGGGGAGGCTCACCCCTCCACTTT. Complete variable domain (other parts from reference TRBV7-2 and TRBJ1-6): GAGVSQSPSNKVTEKGKDVELRCDPISGHTALYWYRQSLGQGLEFLIYFQGNSAPDKSGLPSDRFSAERTGGSVSTLTIQRTQQEDSAVYLCASSLVRGGSPLHFGNGTRLTVT.

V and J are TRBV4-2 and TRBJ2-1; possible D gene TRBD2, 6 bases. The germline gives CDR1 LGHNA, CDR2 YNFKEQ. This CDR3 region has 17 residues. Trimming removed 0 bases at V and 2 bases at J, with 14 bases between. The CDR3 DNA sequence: TGTGCCAGCAGCCAAGATCAGCGTCTAGCGACCTACAATGAGCAGTTCTTC. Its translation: CASSQDQRLATYNEQFF.

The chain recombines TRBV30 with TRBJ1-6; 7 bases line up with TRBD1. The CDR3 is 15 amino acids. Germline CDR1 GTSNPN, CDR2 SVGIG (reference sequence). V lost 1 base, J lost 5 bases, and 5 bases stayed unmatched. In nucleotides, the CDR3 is TGTGCCTGGAGTGATCGGACAGGACATAATTCACCCCTCCACTTT. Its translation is CAWSDRTGHNSPLHF.

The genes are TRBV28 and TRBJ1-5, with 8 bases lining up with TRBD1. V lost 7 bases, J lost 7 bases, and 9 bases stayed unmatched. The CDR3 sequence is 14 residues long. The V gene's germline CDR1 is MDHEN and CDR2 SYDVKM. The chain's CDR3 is CASNSGGKRQPQHF. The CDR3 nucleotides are TGTGCCAGCAACTCAGGGGGCAAAAGACAGCCCCAGCATTTT.

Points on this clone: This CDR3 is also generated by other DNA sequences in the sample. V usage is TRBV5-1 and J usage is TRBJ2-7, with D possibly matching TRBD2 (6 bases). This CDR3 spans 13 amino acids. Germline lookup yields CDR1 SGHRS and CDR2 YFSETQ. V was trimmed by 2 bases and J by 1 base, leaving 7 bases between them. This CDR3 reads CASSFGGSYEQYF. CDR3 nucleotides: TGCGCCAGCAGCTTTGGAGGGTCCTACGAGCAGTACTTC.

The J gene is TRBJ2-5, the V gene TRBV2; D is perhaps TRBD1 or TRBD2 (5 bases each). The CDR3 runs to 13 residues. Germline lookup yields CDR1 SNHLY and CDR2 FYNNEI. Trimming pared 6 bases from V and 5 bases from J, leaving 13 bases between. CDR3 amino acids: CASRGDARETQYF. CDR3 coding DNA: TGTGCCAGCAGAGGGGACGCCCGGGAGACCCAGTACTTC. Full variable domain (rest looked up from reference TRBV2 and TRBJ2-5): EPEVTQTPSHQVTQMGQEVILRCVPISNHLYFYWYRQILGQKVEFLVSFYNNEISEKSEIFDDQFSVERPDGSNFTLKIRSTKLEDSAMYFCASRGDARETQYFGPGTRLLVL.

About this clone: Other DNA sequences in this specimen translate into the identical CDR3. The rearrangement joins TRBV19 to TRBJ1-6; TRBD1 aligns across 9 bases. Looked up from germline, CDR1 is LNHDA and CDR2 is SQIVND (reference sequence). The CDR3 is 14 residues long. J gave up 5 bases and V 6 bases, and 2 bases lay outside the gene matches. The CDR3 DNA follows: TGTGCCAGTAGGGGACAGGGAGATAATTCACCCCTCCACTTT. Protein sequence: CASRGQGDNSPLHF.

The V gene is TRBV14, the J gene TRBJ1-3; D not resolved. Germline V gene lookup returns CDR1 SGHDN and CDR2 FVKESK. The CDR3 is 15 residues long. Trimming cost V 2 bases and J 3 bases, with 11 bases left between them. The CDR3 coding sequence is TGTGCCAGCAGCCAAATCGGGAGTTTTGGAAACACCATATATTTT. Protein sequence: CASSQIGSFGNTIYF.

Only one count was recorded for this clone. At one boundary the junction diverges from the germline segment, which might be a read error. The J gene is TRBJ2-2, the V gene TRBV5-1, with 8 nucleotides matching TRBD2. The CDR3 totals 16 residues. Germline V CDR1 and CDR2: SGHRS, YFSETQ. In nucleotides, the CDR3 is TGCGCCAGCACCTTGGTTGCTAGCGGGTTGACCGGGGAGCTGTTTTTT. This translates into CASTLVASGLTGELFF.

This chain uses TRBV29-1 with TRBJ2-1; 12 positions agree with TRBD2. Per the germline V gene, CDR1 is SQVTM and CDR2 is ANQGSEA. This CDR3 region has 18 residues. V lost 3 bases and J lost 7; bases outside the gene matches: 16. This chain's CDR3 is CSVEVLRLAGGPRNEQFF. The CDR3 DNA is TGCAGCGTTGAGGTATTACGGCTAGCGGGGGGGCCTCGGAATGAGCAGTTCTTC.

The CDR3 bases are TGTGCCAGCAGTTTAAAGGGGGCTAGTGGCTACACCTTC. The encoded protein is CASSLKGASGYTF. The chain uses TRBV27 and TRBJ1-2; 7 bases are shared with TRBD1. Trimming took 2 bases from V and 7 from J; bases not matched to a gene: 4. This CDR3 spans 13 amino acids. Germline CDR1 MNHEY, CDR2 SMNVEV (reference sequence).

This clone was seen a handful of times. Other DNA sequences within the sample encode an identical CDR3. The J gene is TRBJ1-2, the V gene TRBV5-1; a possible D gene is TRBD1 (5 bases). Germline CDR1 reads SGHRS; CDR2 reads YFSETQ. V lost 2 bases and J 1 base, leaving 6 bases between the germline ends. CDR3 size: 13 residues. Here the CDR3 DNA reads TGCGCCAGCAGCTTACAGGTTAACTATGGCTACACCTTC. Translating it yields CASSLQVNYGYTF. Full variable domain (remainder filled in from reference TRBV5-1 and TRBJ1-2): KAGVTQTPRYLIKTRGQQVTLSCSPISGHRSVSWYQQTPGQGLQFLFEYFSETQRNKGNFPGRFSGRQFSNSRSEMNVSTLELGDSALYLCASSLQVNYGYTFGSGTRLTVV.

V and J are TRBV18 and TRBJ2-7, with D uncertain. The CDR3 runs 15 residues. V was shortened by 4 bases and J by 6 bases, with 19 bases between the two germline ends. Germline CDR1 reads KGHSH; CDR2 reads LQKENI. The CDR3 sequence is CASSQTPGPPAEQYF. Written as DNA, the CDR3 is TGTGCCAGCTCACAAACGCCCGGACCTCCAGCCGAGCAGTACTTC.

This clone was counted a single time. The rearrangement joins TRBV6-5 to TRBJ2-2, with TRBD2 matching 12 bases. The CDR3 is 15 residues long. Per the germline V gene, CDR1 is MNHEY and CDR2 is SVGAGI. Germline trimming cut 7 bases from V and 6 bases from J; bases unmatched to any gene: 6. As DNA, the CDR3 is TGTGCCAGCACCCTAGGACTAGCGGGACCCGGGGAGCTGTTTTTT. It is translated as CASTLGLAGPGELFF.

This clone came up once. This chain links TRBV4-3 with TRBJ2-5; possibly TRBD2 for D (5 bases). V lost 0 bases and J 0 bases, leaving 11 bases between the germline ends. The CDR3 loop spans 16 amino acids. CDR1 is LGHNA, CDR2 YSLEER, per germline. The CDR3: CASSQDGTGNQETQYF. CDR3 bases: TGCGCCAGCAGCCAAGATGGTACGGGGAACCAAGAGACCCAGTACTTC.

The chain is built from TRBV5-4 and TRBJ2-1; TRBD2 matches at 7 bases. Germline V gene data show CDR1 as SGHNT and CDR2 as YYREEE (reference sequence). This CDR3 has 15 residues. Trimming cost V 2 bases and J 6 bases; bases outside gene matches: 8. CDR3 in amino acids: CASSLGLETSNEQFF. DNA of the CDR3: TGTGCCAGCAGCTTAGGACTAGAAACTAGCAATGAGCAGTTCTTC.

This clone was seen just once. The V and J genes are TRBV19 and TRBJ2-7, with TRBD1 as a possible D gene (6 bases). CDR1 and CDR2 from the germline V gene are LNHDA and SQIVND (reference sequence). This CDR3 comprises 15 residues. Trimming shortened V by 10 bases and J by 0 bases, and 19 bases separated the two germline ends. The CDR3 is CATRQVSSSSYEQYF. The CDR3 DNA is TGTGCCACCCGACAGGTTTCTTCTAGCTCCTACGAGCAGTACTTC.

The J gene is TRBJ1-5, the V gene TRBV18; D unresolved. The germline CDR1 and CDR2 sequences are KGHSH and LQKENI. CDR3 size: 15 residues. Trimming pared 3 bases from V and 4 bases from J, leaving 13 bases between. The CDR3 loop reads CASSPGRTGNQPQHF. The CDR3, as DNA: TGTGCCAGCTCACCCGGACGGACGGGGAATCAGCCCCAGCATTTT.

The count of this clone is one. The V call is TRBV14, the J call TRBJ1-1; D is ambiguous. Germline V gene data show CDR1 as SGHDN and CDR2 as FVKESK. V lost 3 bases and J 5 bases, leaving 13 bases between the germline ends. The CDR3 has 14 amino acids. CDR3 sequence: CASSHLRVGTEAFF. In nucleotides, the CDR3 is TGTGCCAGCAGCCACTTGAGGGTCGGGACTGAAGCTTTCTTT.